This T cell receptor beta chain emerged from a study of T cell repertoires in cytomegalovirus infection (dated by TCRdb to between 2017 and 2020). With respect to the entire study: Donor HLA type was relevant to the analysis, because carriage of CMV infection together with the matching HLA type was indicated by public TCR beta signatures.

On the study overall, not on this receptor specifically: In the ex vivo response, HLA-C-restricted CMV-specific TCR beta clonotypes were dominant, and in two of eight donors the single most frequent clonotype came from this HLA-C-restricted group. In both this cohort and an independent roughly 400-donor cohort, the cumulative frequency of public TCR beta family members distinguished carriers of CMV infection plus the relevant HLA type.

This clonotype was counted a few times. The clone's antigen remains unknown. Per-base quality was not reported, and no clone a single base away is much larger than it. TCRdb names Illumina HiSeq 1500 as the instrument used. Clones were called with MiXCR by TCRdb after fastp trimmed the public reads at Q25, and only in-frame beta chains were retained. Every distinct CDR3 protein forms one entry, paired with its most common genes and DNA. Within this sample are 200,000 to 250,000 distinct CDR3 sequences, with about 20% of them counted one time only. Of the sample, 15% to 20% is held by the ten largest clones. In the germline V gene, CDR1 corresponds to MDHEN and CDR2 to SYDVKM. Cut back by 7 bases and 6 bases, the V and J ends lie 19 bases apart. The CDR3, cysteine through phenylalanine, is 15 amino acids long. Only the CDR3 DNA is retained, 45 bases long and in frame from the first base.

This receptor was obtained from a human donor in good health (CMV status not recorded). Some clones in this sample may be carry-over from other donors' samples. The chain is assembled from TRBV28 and TRBJ1-5; the D region possibly corresponds to TRBD1 (6 bases align). Source material: CD8+ T cells from PBMCs. The CDR3 region: CASTYWHQGLQPQHF. The DNA is as follows: TGTGCCAGCACCTATTGGCATCAGGGGCTTCAGCCCCAGCATTTT.